A selection of T cell receptor beta chains follows, all from one sample in a study of early T cells in non-severe SARS-CoV-2 infection. Each CDR3 protein gets one entry after TCRdb re-called the 5' RACE reads with MiXCR. The table shows some 54,000 distinct CDR3 sequences, with about 10% occurring only once. Sequenced: whole blood. These TCRs come from an adult who was a healthcare worker with PCR-confirmed SARS-CoV-2 infection or an uninfected control (not recorded which). CDR3s include the opening cysteine and the closing phenylalanine or tryptophan. A D gene is named only where the DNA matches it firmly. The size field is filled for only some rows; it gives once, few, many or a size class.

cdr3_nt,cdr3_aa,v_call,d_call,clone_size,j_call
TGTGCCAGCAGCTCTTTAGAGTTGAGAGAAAAACTGTTTTTT,CASSSLELREKLFF,TRBV7-9,.,once,TRBJ1-4
TGTGCCAGCAGCCTCGATCCTCAGGGGACCGGGGAGCTGTTTTTT,CASSLDPQGTGELFF,TRBV28,.,few,TRBJ2-2
TGCGCCACCAAGGACAATTATAGCAATCAGCCCCAGCATTTT,CATKDNYSNQPQHF,TRBV10-2,.,.,TRBJ1-5
TGTGCCAGCAGTGAATCCCTTCAGGGAAAACTGTTTTTT,CASSESLQGKLFF,TRBV25-1,.,many,TRBJ1-4
TGTGCCTCTTTAGCGGGGTCGACAGATACGCAGTATTTT,CASLAGSTDTQYF,TRBV7-9,TRBD2,few,TRBJ2-3
TGTGCCAGCAGCTTAGATTTGGGGGGGGGCACAGATACGCAGTATTTT,CASSLDLGGGTDTQYF,TRBV11-2,TRBD2,.,TRBJ2-3
TGTGCCAGCAGCTTAGATACGTCCGGGGTGGTGTACTTC,CASSLDTSGVVYF,TRBV11-3,.,.,TRBJ2-7
TGTGCCAGCAGCGTAGAAAGTTCGAGCTCCTACGAGCAGTACTTC,CASSVESSSSYEQYF,TRBV9,.,.,TRBJ2-7
TGTGCCAGCAGTTACACAGGGAGGGAGACCCAGTACTTC,CASSYTGRETQYF,TRBV6-5,.,.,TRBJ2-5
TGCAGTGCTAGGAGGTCCCTAGCGGGGGGGAACACCGGGGAGCTGTTTTTT,CSARRSLAGGNTGELFF,TRBV20-1,TRBD2,many,TRBJ2-2
TGTGCCAGCAGCCGAGCAACTGCGACACAAGAGACCCAGTACTTC,CASSRATATQETQYF,TRBV11-2,.,.,TRBJ2-5
TGTGCCAGCAGGTACAGGGCGAACACTGAAGCTTTCTTT,CASRYRANTEAFF,TRBV28,.,many,TRBJ1-1
TGTGCCACCAGCAGATGGGCCAGTAAATCACCCCTCCACTTT,CATSRWASKSPLHF,TRBV15,.,.,TRBJ1-6
TGTGCCATCAGTGAGGGGGCGGTCAATGAGCAGTTCTTC,CAISEGAVNEQFF,TRBV10-3,.,many,TRBJ2-1
TGCGCCAGCAGCTTGGACCCCCTCTCCTACGAGCAGTACTTC,CASSLDPLSYEQYF,TRBV5-1,.,few,TRBJ2-7
TGCGCCTCAAACCAGGGCGTCGGCACTGAAGCTTTCTTT,CASNQGVGTEAFF,TRBV4-3,.,.,TRBJ1-1
TGTGCCAGCAGCCATCAGACAGGGGATCAGCCCCAGCATTTT,CASSHQTGDQPQHF,TRBV3-1,TRBD1,many,TRBJ1-5
TGCAGTGCTAGGGACGGCAATGGCTATGGCTACACCTTC,CSARDGNGYGYTF,TRBV20-1,.,few,TRBJ1-2
TGTGCCAGCAGTTTGGGTGGCTACACCTTC,CASSLGGYTF,TRBV6-6,.,many,TRBJ1-2
TGCAGTGCGGGGGGACAGGGGTCGGCCCGCTCCTACAATGAGCAGTTCTTC,CSAGGQGSARSYNEQFF,TRBV20-1,TRBD1,many,TRBJ2-1
TGCGCCAGCAGCCCTACCGCGAACTCTGAAAACACCATATATTTT,CASSPTANSENTIYF,TRBV4-3,.,few,TRBJ1-3
TGCAGCGTTGTGAGGGCAAGCACAGATACGCAGTATTTT,CSVVRASTDTQYF,TRBV29-1,.,many,TRBJ2-3
TGTGCCAGCAGCTTACTTGGGACTAGCGGGTCCTACGAGCAGTACTTC,CASSLLGTSGSYEQYF,TRBV28,TRBD2,few,TRBJ2-7
TGTGCCAGCAGGCAGCTGGGGGGGGCCAGCACAGATACGCAGTATTTT,CASRQLGGASTDTQYF,TRBV28,.,medium-sized,TRBJ2-3
TGTGCCAGCAGCGCCTGGACAGGTCTCCTTGGAGGGGAGACCCAGTACTTC,CASSAWTGLLGGETQYF,TRBV9,.,many,TRBJ2-5
TGTGCCGTCGGGGAGTACACCGGGGAGCTGTTTTTT,CAVGEYTGELFF,TRBV19,.,many,TRBJ2-2
TGCGCCAGCAGCCAAATAGTAACCGAGACACCCTCCTACGAGCAGTACTTC,CASSQIVTETPSYEQYF,TRBV4-1,.,once,TRBJ2-7